The 21 T cell receptor beta chains listed next were all sequenced from one sample in a study of vaccination and CD4 T cells after COVID-19. Time point: late sampling 161 to 241 days after vaccination in three convalescent patients. TCRdb re-called the PCR reads with MiXCR, one entry per CDR3 protein. The data contain under 30,000 distinct CDR3 sequences, approximately 49% of them seen just once; the ten biggest clones take up 5.5% to 7.5%. The sample here was CD4+ T cells from blood, taken about 7 months after SARS-CoV-2 vaccination. These receptors all come from a human donor who had recovered from COVID-19.

The CDR3 reads CASSSHSETNYGYTF. The CDR3 coding sequence is TGTGCCAGCAGCTCTCATTCGGAGACGAACTATGGCTACACCTTC. The V call is TRBV7-9, the J call TRBJ1-2; no clear D. V dropped 4 bases and J dropped 2 bases, with 14 bases sitting between them. This CDR3 comprises 15 residues. The V gene's germline CDR1 is SEHNR and CDR2 FQNEAQ (reference sequence).

V usage is TRBV29-1 and J usage is TRBJ2-3; D possibly corresponds to TRBD2 (7 bases). The germline gives CDR1 SQVTM, CDR2 ANQGSEA. Trimming left V 7 bases short and J 2 bases short, with 19 bases between. The CDR3 is made up of 15 amino acids. CDR3: CSARGAGVNTDTQYF. The CDR3 DNA reads TGCAGCGCCCGGGGGGCGGGGGTAAACACAGATACGCAGTATTTT.

The V call is TRBV6-1, the J call TRBJ1-2, with TRBD1 matching over 7 bases. Germline CDR1 and CDR2: MNHNS and SASEGT. With V trimmed by 5 bases and J by 3 bases, 9 bases remained unmatched. The CDR3 extends over 15 amino acids. The CDR3 is CASSPRQGHDYGYTF. The CDR3 coding sequence is TGTGCCAGCAGTCCGCGACAGGGACATGACTATGGCTACACCTTC.

This clonotype was observed a few times. CDR3 amino acids: CASSYSFADREQYF. The CDR3 DNA follows: TGTGCCAGCAGTTACTCCTTCGCGGACCGCGAGCAGTACTTC. The chain employs TRBV6-2 or TRBV6-3 and TRBJ2-7; D is ambiguous. Germline values: CDR1 MNHEY, CDR2 SVGEGT. The CDR3 extends over 14 amino acids. Trimming removed 0 bases from V and 6 bases from J, with 12 bases in between.

The chain recombines TRBV7-2 with TRBJ2-3; unclear D gene. Trimming removed 0 bases from V and 0 bases from J, with 7 bases in between. The CDR3 loop spans 15 amino acids. Germline loops: CDR1 SGHTA, CDR2 FQGNSA. The CDR3 coding sequence is TGTGCCAGCAGCTTAGCGGGCATAAGCACAGATACGCAGTATTTT. It specifies CASSLAGISTDTQYF.

CDR3 in amino acids: CASSLGGRAYEQYF. The DNA of the CDR3 is TGTGCCAGCAGTTTGGGCGGGAGAGCCTACGAGCAGTACTTC. The chain employs TRBV28 and TRBJ2-7; 7 bases map to TRBD2. Germline lookup yields CDR1 MDHEN and CDR2 SYDVKM. The CDR3 is 14 residues long. V shed 3 bases, J shed 2 bases, and the junction held 4 bases outside the gene matches.

The chain uses TRBV20-1 and TRBJ2-7; 9 positions match TRBD2. CDR3 size: 15 residues. The J segment lost 4 bases and the V segment lost 0 bases, leaving 7 bases of the junction unmatched. The V gene's germline CDR1 is DFQATT and CDR2 SNEGSKA (reference sequence). The CDR3 region has the DNA TGCAGTGCTAGAGATCAGGCTAGCGGGATGTACGAGCAGTACTTC. This gives the protein CSARDQASGMYEQYF.

This sequence joins TRBV7-9 and TRBJ2-5; weak D call: TRBD1 (6 bases). Trimming took off 1 base at V and 9 bases at J, with 15 bases between the two ends. Looked up from germline, CDR1 is SEHNR and CDR2 is FQNEAQ (reference sequence). The CDR3 runs to 14 residues. The chain's CDR3 is CASSLEGYRAAQYF. Here the CDR3 DNA reads TGTGCCAGCAGCTTAGAGGGGTACAGGGCGGCCCAGTACTTC.

CDR3 in DNA: TGTGCCAGTAGTTTGCGGGAGTTTTACGAGCAGTACTTC. It translates to CASSLREFYEQYF. This chain links TRBV19 with TRBJ2-7; 7 bases are a match to TRBD2. V was clipped by 5 bases and J by 4 bases; unmatched bases: 5. CDR3 length equals 13 residues. CDR1 and CDR2 from the germline V gene are LNHDA and SQIVND (reference sequence).

This clonotype has only a few counts. The CDR3 region has the DNA TGTGCCAGCAGTTACCGGCAGGGAGGTGGCGGCACTAATTCACCCCTCCACTTT. Its protein product is CASSYRQGGGGTNSPLHF. This sequence joins TRBV6-5 and TRBJ1-6; tentative D call: TRBD1 (5 bases). CDR3 size: 18 residues. Germline loops: CDR1 MNHEY, CDR2 SVGAGI. V shed 2 bases and J shed 6 bases, with 20 bases lying between them.

In this sample, this clonotype turned up a few times. The V gene is TRBV19, the J gene TRBJ2-3; D unclear. The CDR3 has 11 amino acids. Looked up from germline, CDR1 is LNHDA and CDR2 is SQIVND (reference sequence). The V and J ends lost 3 bases and 5 bases respectively, with 3 bases between them. The CDR3 DNA sequence: TGTGCCAGTAGTATGGGAGATACGCAGTATTTT. Its protein is CASSMGDTQYF.

V gene TRBV18 combines with J gene TRBJ1-2, with D tentatively TRBD1 (6 bases). Trimming took 5 bases from V and 2 from J, leaving 9 bases between them. Germline CDR1 and CDR2: KGHSH and LQKENI. The CDR3 totals 13 residues. CDR3 loop: CASSEDRNYGYTF. The CDR3 DNA reads as TGTGCCAGCTCAGAGGACAGAAACTATGGCTACACCTTC. Complete variable domain (other parts from reference TRBV18 and TRBJ1-2): NAGVMQNPRHLVRRRGQEARLRCSPMKGHSHVYWYRQLPEEGLKFMVYLQKENIIDESGMPKERFSAEFPKEGPSILRIQQVVRGDSAAYFCASSEDRNYGYTFGSGTRLTVV.

The chain carries TRBV19 and TRBJ2-1; 12 bases line up with TRBD2. V shed 1 base, J shed 2 bases, and the junction held 9 bases outside the gene matches. In germline, CDR1 is LNHDA, CDR2 SQIVND (reference sequence). The CDR3 is 19 residues long. CDR3 coding DNA: TGTGCCAGTAGTATAGGCCCGACTAGCGGGAGAGGGGCCTACAATGAGCAGTTCTTC. Its translation: CASSIGPTSGRGAYNEQFF.

For the CDR3, the DNA is TGCAGCGTTGACGTGGACTACTATAAGTTCTTC. This encodes CSVDVDYYKFF. This chain uses TRBV29-1 with TRBJ2-1; maybe TRBD2 (6 bases). The CDR3 totals 11 residues. CDR1 is SQVTM and CDR2 is ANQGSEA in the germline V gene. The V and J ends lost 3 bases and 14 bases respectively, with 14 bases between them.

The chain recombines TRBV5-4 with TRBJ2-7; perhaps TRBD2 as D (6 bases). CDR3 length equals 14 residues. Trimming pared 0 bases from V and 3 bases from J, leaving 10 bases between. Germline V CDR1 and CDR2: SGHNT, YYREEE (reference sequence). For the CDR3, the DNA is TGTGCCAGCAGCTTGGAACTAGCTGGCTACGAGCAGTACTTC. Amino acid sequence: CASSLELAGYEQYF. Drawing the rest from reference TRBV5-4 and TRBJ2-7, the complete variable domain is ETGVTQSPTHLIKTRGQQVTLRCSSQSGHNTVSWYQQALGQGPQFIFQYYREEENGRGNFPPRFSGLQFPNYSSELNVNALELDDSALYLCASSLELAGYEQYFGPGTRLTVT.

There are a few counts of this clonotype. The rearrangement joins TRBV7-8 to TRBJ2-5, with 10 bases that match TRBD2. Germline values: CDR1 SGHVS, CDR2 FQNEAQ. The V segment lost 5 bases and the J segment 5 bases; nucleotides outside the gene matches: 17. The CDR3 consists of 18 residues. CDR3 region: CASSPSAGSSGSRETQYF. The DNA for the CDR3 is TGTGCCAGCAGCCCCTCGGCGGGTTCTAGCGGGAGTCGGGAGACCCAGTACTTC. Filled out from reference TRBV7-8 and TRBJ2-5, the complete variable domain reads GAGVSQSPRYKVAKRGQDVALRCDPISGHVSLFWYQQALGQGPEFLTYFQNEAQLDKSGLPSDRFFAERPEGSVSTLKIQRTQQEDSAVYLCASSPSAGSSGSRETQYFGPGTRLLVL.

This clonotype turned up a few times. The V gene is TRBV18, the J gene TRBJ1-2; 7 bases are shared with TRBD1. The germline gives CDR1 KGHSH, CDR2 LQKENI. This CDR3 has 15 amino acids. The ends lost 0 bases at V and 2 bases at J; junction bases unmatched: 3. The CDR3 here is CASSPPPGQNYGYTF. CDR3 DNA: TGTGCCAGCTCACCACCTCCGGGACAGAACTATGGCTACACCTTC.

J is TRBJ2-1 and V is TRBV27; weak D call: TRBD2 (6 bases). Germline V gene data show CDR1 as MNHEY and CDR2 as SMNVEV (reference sequence). This CDR3 has 12 amino acids. The V gene lost 10 bases and the J gene lost 10 bases, with 17 bases spanning the gap. The CDR3: CANAPGTWEQFF. CDR3 sequence (DNA): TGTGCCAACGCCCCGGGGACTTGGGAGCAGTTCTTC.

The genes are TRBV19 and TRBJ2-1, with a weak D call TRBD1 (6 bases). This CDR3 contains 15 residues. The germline CDR1 and CDR2 sequences are LNHDA and SQIVND (reference sequence). Trimming removed 3 bases from V and 4 bases from J, with 13 bases in between. The CDR3 loop is CASSMLGTNYNEQFF. As DNA, the CDR3 is TGTGCCAGTAGTATGTTGGGGACAAATTACAATGAGCAGTTCTTC.

This clonotype has only a few counts. This chain links TRBV20-1 with TRBJ1-1; TRBD1 is a possible D gene (5 bases). V was shortened by 3 bases and J by 2 bases, with 10 bases between the two germline ends. Germline CDR1 DFQATT, CDR2 SNEGSKA (reference sequence). The CDR3 runs 13 residues. CDR3: CSASGGINTEAFF. The CDR3 coding sequence is TGCAGTGCTAGTGGGGGGATTAACACTGAAGCTTTCTTT.

The table lists this clonotype with a count of one. The rearrangement joins TRBV19 to TRBJ2-7; tentatively, D is TRBD1 (6 bases). The germline gives CDR1 LNHDA, CDR2 SQIVND (reference sequence). The CDR3 has 15 amino acids. V was cut by 5 bases and J by 2 bases, with 16 bases left in between. CDR3 bases: TGTGCCAGTAGTCTCTCTGGACAGACTACCTACGAGCAGTACTTC. Translation: CASSLSGQTTYEQYF.